The clone carrying this T cell receptor beta chain was recorded a few times. What it recognizes is unknown. The data belong to a study of beta chain features in type 1 diabetes. Study overall: When patients were set against healthy donors, age, gender and cell yields were similar. Whole-study results and caveats: Type 1 diabetes patients showed fewer insertions and more deletions at VDJ junctions. A greater similarity of naive, central memory and Treg TCRB repertoires was seen among patients than among healthy donors.

Sorted populations all had greater than 95% purity. Reverse transcribing all isolated RNA meant expressed TCRB transcripts were sequenced. Only in-frame clones appear in the TCRdb table, and some are missing; sequencing was by immunoSEQ multiplex PCR. The repertoire holds about 620,000 clones, roughly a sixth seen once, with approximately 0.099% in the top ten. The CDR3 loop spans 19 amino acids. The V end was cut by 0 bases, the J end by 0 bases, with 18 bases between. Germline CDR1 is LNHNV and CDR2 is YYDKDF (reference sequence). Material for sequencing was naive CD4+ T cells from blood. V is TRBV15 and J is TRBJ2-4, with D perhaps given as TRBD1 or TRBD2 (5 bases each). This clonotype originated in a man aged 18 to 29 in good health. CDR3 DNA sequence: TGTGCCACCAGCAGAGATGGGACCGTTGTATTGCTAGCCAAAAACATTCAGTACTTC. The encoded protein is CATSRDGTVVLLAKNIQYF. The variable domain in full, with the rest retrieved from reference TRBV15 and TRBJ2-4, is DAMVIQNPRYQVTQFGKPVTLSCSQTLNHNVMYWYQQKSSQAPKLLFHYYDKDFNNEADTPDNFQSRRPNTSFCFLDIRSPGLGDTAMYLCATSRDGTVVLLAKNIQYFGAGTRLSVL.